A single sample gave rise to the 4 T cell receptor beta chains below, sequenced in a study of cytomegalovirus exposure and HLA in healthy donors. The PCR was carried out with 60 Vbeta primers and 13 Jbeta primers. Measured with immunoSEQ multiplex PCR; TCRdb has only the in-frame clones, and not every one. The sample lists over 150,000 clones, roughly 82% occurring once. Sequenced sample: PBMCs. All receptors come from a man aged 50 to 59 in good health and CMV-seropositive.

This chain connects TRBV2 to TRBJ1-4; D uncertain. The CDR3 length is 15 residues. Germline V gene lookup returns CDR1 SNHLY and CDR2 FYNNEI. V lost 10 bases to trimming and J lost 7 bases, with 22 bases between them. CDR3 sequence: CATTPRSGWSEKLFF. Here the CDR3 DNA reads TGTGCCACCACCCCCCGATCGGGGTGGAGTGAAAAACTGTTTTTT. The full variable domain, completed using reference TRBV2 and TRBJ1-4, is EPEVTQTPSHQVTQMGQEVILRCVPISNHLYFYWYRQILGQKVEFLVSFYNNEISEKSEIFDDQFSVERPDGSNFTLKIRSTKLEDSAMYFCATTPRSGWSEKLFFGSGTQLSVL.

This clone was counted between two and nine times. This rearrangement joins TRBV6-6 to TRBJ2-1; 7 bases match TRBD2. V shed 7 bases, J shed 2 bases, and the junction held 8 bases outside the gene matches. Germline CDR1 is MNHNY and CDR2 is SVGAGI (reference sequence). CDR3 size: 15 residues. The CDR3 bases are TGTGCCAGCAAACTGACTAGCCACCCCTACAATGAGCAGTTCTTC. This encodes CASKLTSHPYNEQFF.

V is TRBV4-1 and J is TRBJ2-2, with 10 bases fitting TRBD1. This CDR3 contains 17 residues. The germline CDR1 and CDR2 sequences are MGHRA and YSYEKL. Trimming took 3 bases from V and 5 from J; bases not matched to a gene: 9. The CDR3 is CASSQRLGTGETGELFF. CDR3 bases: TGCGCCAGCAGCCAGAGACTCGGGACAGGGGAGACCGGGGAGCTGTTTTTT.

J is TRBJ1-3 and V is TRBV28; possible D gene TRBD1, 5 bases. V gave up 7 bases and J gave up 4 bases, with 8 bases separating them. Germline CDR1 and CDR2: MDHEN and SYDVKM. This CDR3 comprises 12 residues. In DNA form, the CDR3 reads TGTGCCAGCAAGGACACAGGAAACACCATATATTTT. Amino acid sequence: CASKDTGNTIYF.